The sequence of this T cell receptor (beta chain) was determined in a study of spatial heterogeneity in lung cancer. This clonotype was seen only a few times. Its cognate antigen is unknown. There are 14 residues in the CDR3. V lost 1 base and J lost 4, with 10 bases in between. CDR1 is ENHRY and CDR2 is SYGVKD in the germline V gene. Noted time point: sample taken at primary tumor resection. Whole-study findings and limits: Counts of expanded intratumoral alpha and beta TCRs tracked tumor mutation counts.

TCRdb reanalysed the 5' RACE reads using MiXCR and keeps one entry per CDR3 protein. Of about 9,200 distinct CDR3 sequences listed, approximately 49% were seen once; the top ten hold around 26%. The sequences come from lung tumor tissue, collected at surgery. The clonotype originates from a female donor with early-stage non-small cell lung cancer. V gene TRBV10-3 combines with J gene TRBJ1-2; D remains ambiguous. In DNA, the CDR3 is TGTGCCATCAGTGAGTTAACGTCGGCCTATGGCTACACCTTC. Translated, it gives CAISELTSAYGYTF.